The 31 T cell receptor beta chains in this list originate from one sample, sequenced in a study of Ad26.COV2.S vaccination and SARS-CoV-2 variants. Treatment defined: 15 to 20 received Ad26.COV2.S at low or high dose, single or two shots; several received placebo; per-sample allocation not given. Day 63 after the first vaccine or placebo injection was the time point for sampling. Libraries were prepared by immunoSEQ multiplex PCR; TCRdb keeps only in-frame clonotypes and omits some of them. There are 300,000 to 500,000 clones in the sample; about 85% occur only once, and 3.5% lies in the top ten. The specimen was peripheral blood, collected in a trial of Ad26.COV2.S vaccine versus placebo. These receptors came from a person aged 18-60 years who received the Ad26.COV2.S COVID-19 vaccine or a placebo.

This clone was seen more than once but under ten times. This sequence joins TRBV6-5 and TRBJ1-6; 7 positions match TRBD1. CDR1 MNHEY and CDR2 SVGAGI come from the germline V gene. The CDR3 contains 13 residues. V gave up 7 bases and J gave up 7 bases; unmatched junction bases: 4. The CDR3 loop reads CASTGQRNSPLHF. The CDR3 DNA reads as TGTGCCAGCACGGGACAGAGGAATTCACCCCTCCACTTT.

This chain joins TRBV10-3 and TRBJ1-6; D remains ambiguous. Trimming left V 0 bases short and J 7 bases short, with 10 bases between. The V gene's germline CDR1 is ENHRY and CDR2 SYGVKD. The CDR3 totals 15 residues. The CDR3 coding sequence is TGTGCCATCAGTGAGTCGGCCAGGCTGAATTCACCCCTCCACTTT. Its protein product is CAISESARLNSPLHF.

This chain joins TRBV7-9 and TRBJ2-5; D ambiguous. Germline CDR1 reads SEHNR; CDR2 reads FQNEAQ (reference sequence). The V and J ends lost 1 base and 3 bases respectively, with 6 bases between them. The CDR3 has 13 residues. CDR3 nucleotides: TGTGCCAGCAGCTTAGACGGCGAAGAGACCCAGTACTTC. It codes for CASSLDGEETQYF.

The chain recombines TRBV7-6 with TRBJ2-5; no clear D gene. This CDR3 spans 14 amino acids. Germline V gives CDR1 SGHVS, CDR2 FNYEAQ. V lost 0 bases and J lost 5, with 10 bases in between. CDR3 sequence reads: CASSLALREETQYF. The CDR3 bases are TGTGCCAGCAGCTTAGCCCTCCGAGAGGAGACCCAGTACTTC.

V gene TRBV19 combines with J gene TRBJ1-2, with 7 bases matching TRBD1. The junction had 5 bases not matched to a gene; V was cut back by 3 bases and J by 4 bases. Per germline, CDR1 LNHDA and CDR2 SQIVND (reference sequence). CDR3 length: 14 residues. CDR3 coding DNA: TGTGCCAGTAGTATCGACAGGGACGGCTATGGCTACACCTTC. This gives the protein CASSIDRDGYGYTF.

This chain uses TRBV6-2 or TRBV6-3 with TRBJ1-5, with D tentatively TRBD1 (5 bases). This CDR3 is built from 13 residues. CDR1 is MNHEY and CDR2 is SVGEGT in the germline V gene. Trimming removed 0 bases at V and 5 bases at J, with 5 bases between. The CDR3 nucleotides read TGTGCCAGCAGTTACTCGGGGGATCAGCCCCAGCATTTT. It specifies CASSYSGDQPQHF.

The chain links TRBV11-2 to TRBJ2-7; D perhaps matches TRBD1 (6 bases). Germline V gene lookup returns CDR1 SGHAT and CDR2 FQNNGV. The CDR3 runs to 15 residues. V lost 4 bases and J lost 2, with 15 bases in between. The CDR3 sequence: CASSSIIQGTYEQYF. CDR3 nucleotide sequence: TGTGCCAGCAGCTCGATAATACAGGGTACCTACGAGCAGTACTTC.

The gene calls are TRBV9 and TRBJ1-6; D might be TRBD1 (5 bases). The V gene's germline CDR1 is SGDLS and CDR2 YYNGEE. The CDR3 has 14 residues. Trimming stripped 2 bases from V and 7 bases from J, with 10 bases between. The CDR3: CASSVGRVNSPLHF. In DNA form, the CDR3 reads TGTGCCAGCAGCGTCGGCAGGGTGAATTCACCCCTCCACTTT.

The chain combines TRBV4-2 with TRBJ2-1, with D possibly matching TRBD2 (6 bases). Germline assignment: CDR1 LGHNA and CDR2 YNFKEQ. The CDR3 consists of 14 residues. The ends were cut back, 1 base at V and 7 bases at J, with 11 bases in the middle. CDR3 residues: CASSQADSGNEQFF. The DNA for the CDR3 is TGTGCCAGCAGCCAAGCGGATAGCGGAAATGAGCAGTTCTTC.

This clone was picked up a small number of times. Other DNA sequences from this sample encode an identical CDR3 as well. The J gene is TRBJ2-2, the V gene TRBV19, with D perhaps TRBD1 (6 bases). Germline CDR1 is LNHDA and CDR2 is SQIVND (reference sequence). The V end lost 5 bases, the J end lost 4 bases, and 8 bases lay between the germline ends. The CDR3 runs to 13 residues. Here the CDR3 reads CASSLTGTGELFF. The CDR3 DNA is TGTGCCAGTAGTTTGACAGGCACCGGGGAGCTGTTTTTT.

The J gene is TRBJ2-6, the V gene TRBV9, with D maybe TRBD1 (6 bases). Between the trimmed V and J ends, which lost 0 bases and 0 bases, there was a span of 7 bases. Germline CDR1 is SGDLS and CDR2 is YYNGEE. CDR3 length: 16 residues. The CDR3 coding sequence is TGTGCCAGCAGCGTAGGGGACACCTCTGGGGCCAACGTCCTGACTTTC. It specifies CASSVGDTSGANVLTF.

The rearrangement links TRBV6-2 or TRBV6-3 to TRBJ2-3; D is unclear. With 0 bases removed from V and 6 bases from J, the gap between germline ends came to 10 bases. Per germline, CDR1 MNHEY and CDR2 SVGEGT. This CDR3 comprises 14 residues. The CDR3 DNA reads as TGTGCCAGCAGTTACTCGATCAGTACCGATACGCAGTATTTT. Protein product: CASSYSISTDTQYF.

V is TRBV4-1 and J is TRBJ2-7, with 8 bases matching TRBD1. Germline CDR1 and CDR2: MGHRA and YSYEKL. V gave up 3 bases and J gave up 2 bases; unmatched junction bases: 15. CDR3 length: 18 amino acids. The CDR3 region is CASSQSQGAPGPTYEQYF. CDR3 DNA sequence: TGCGCCAGCAGCCAGAGTCAGGGGGCCCCTGGGCCAACCTACGAGCAGTACTTC.

This clone was picked up a small number of times. The chain is built from TRBV27 and TRBJ2-1; TRBD2 matches 8 bases. Germline CDR1 and CDR2: MNHEY and SMNVEV (reference sequence). The CDR3 sequence is 16 residues long. The V gene end was trimmed by 4 bases and the J gene end by 4 bases; junction bases not matched to a gene: 9. The DNA for the CDR3 is TGTGCCAGCAGTTCCCCCCCAAGCGGGGGTTACAATGAGCAGTTCTTC. Translating gives CASSSPPSGGYNEQFF.

The rearrangement joins TRBV7-8 to TRBJ1-1, with D possibly being TRBD1 (5 bases). There are 13 residues in the CDR3. The ends were cut back, 5 bases at V and 5 bases at J, with 12 bases in the middle. Germline V lookup: CDR1 SGHVS, CDR2 FQNEAQ. The CDR3, as DNA: TGTGCCAGCAGCATATTAAGGGGTACTGAAGCTTTCTTT. Translating gives CASSILRGTEAFF. The whole variable domain, remainder taken from reference TRBV7-8 and TRBJ1-1, is GAGVSQSPRYKVAKRGQDVALRCDPISGHVSLFWYQQALGQGPEFLTYFQNEAQLDKSGLPSDRFFAERPEGSVSTLKIQRTQQEDSAVYLCASSILRGTEAFFGQGTRLTVV.

The chain joins TRBV4-3 to TRBJ2-1; a possible D gene is TRBD2 (5 bases). CDR1 and CDR2 from the germline V gene are LGHNA and YSLEER. V lost 4 bases to trimming and J lost 8 bases, with 18 bases between them. The CDR3 spans 15 residues. CDR3 nucleotides: TGCGCCAGCAGCCGTCTGGACTCCTCTGGATATGAGCAGTTCTTC. This translates into CASSRLDSSGYEQFF.

V is TRBV18 and J is TRBJ1-1; no clear D. The germline CDR1 and CDR2 sequences are KGHSH and LQKENI. Between the trimmed V and J ends, which lost 6 bases and 1 base, there was a span of 18 bases. This CDR3 has 16 amino acids. The CDR3 here is CASSPAPGRWNTEAFF. CDR3 bases: TGTGCCAGCTCGCCCGCCCCTGGGCGGTGGAACACTGAAGCTTTCTTT.

As DNA, the CDR3 is TGTGCCAGCAGCTTAAGGACAGTTACTGAAGCTTTCTTT. Translated, it gives CASSLRTVTEAFF. V gene TRBV14 combines with J gene TRBJ1-1; TRBD1 is a possible D gene (6 bases). CDR1 is SGHDN and CDR2 is FVKESK in the germline V gene. The CDR3 contains 13 residues. Trimming left V 5 bases short and J 5 bases short, with 12 bases between.

The chain links TRBV5-1 to TRBJ1-1, with D possibly TRBD1 on 6 matching bases. The CDR3 runs to 13 residues. The germline V and J ends were trimmed by 0 bases and 7 bases, with 10 bases remaining between them. CDR1 and CDR2 (germline): SGHRS, YFSETQ. The CDR3 DNA reads TGCGCCAGCAGCTTGGGGGCAGGGGATGAAGCTTTCTTT. Its translation is CASSLGAGDEAFF.

The chain uses TRBV12-3 or TRBV12-4 and TRBJ1-2, with 7 bases aligning to TRBD1. This CDR3 comprises 12 residues. V shed 3 bases and J 11 bases; nucleotides not matched to a gene: 6. Here the CDR3 reads CASSFGQAGYTF. For the CDR3, the DNA is TGTGCCAGCAGTTTTGGACAGGCCGGTTACACCTTC.

This rearrangement joins TRBV3-1 (or the pseudogene TRBV3-2) to TRBJ2-5; TRBD2 matches at 8 bases. This CDR3 is built from 15 residues. In germline, CDR1 is LGHDT, CDR2 YNNKEL (reference sequence). Trimming at V came to 2 bases and at J to 2 bases, leaving 4 bases not matched to a gene. The CDR3 DNA is TGTGCCAGCAGCCAAAGCGGGGGCCATCAAGAGACCCAGTACTTC. Residues: CASSQSGGHQETQYF.

This chain links TRBV15 with TRBJ2-5, with 8 bases fitting TRBD2. Germline lookup yields CDR1 LNHNV and CDR2 YYDKDF (reference sequence). The length of the CDR3 is 16 residues. V gave up 1 base and J gave up 2 bases; unmatched junction bases: 6. The CDR3 DNA reads TGTGCCACCAGCAGAGCGGGTCGCGGGGGGCAAGAGACCCAGTACTTC. It specifies CATSRAGRGGQETQYF.

The J gene is TRBJ2-7, the V gene TRBV4-2, with D uncertain. The CDR3 runs 15 residues. Germline values: CDR1 LGHNA, CDR2 YNFKEQ. With 0 bases removed from V and 1 base from J, the gap between germline ends came to 10 bases. The CDR3 sequence: CASSQDNAKSYEQYF. The CDR3, as DNA: TGTGCCAGCAGCCAAGATAACGCCAAATCCTACGAGCAGTACTTC.

The V gene is TRBV4-3, the J gene TRBJ2-5, with TRBD2 matching over 10 bases. With V trimmed by 3 bases and J by 5 bases, 18 bases remained unmatched. This CDR3 region has 19 residues. In germline, CDR1 is LGHNA, CDR2 YSLEER. The CDR3 reads CASSHSLAGVFGVGETQYF. DNA for the CDR3: TGCGCCAGCAGCCACAGCCTAGCGGGGGTCTTTGGGGTAGGGGAGACCCAGTACTTC.

The chain has TRBV4-2 and TRBJ2-3; 14 nucleotides align to TRBD2. V shed 3 bases, J shed 5 bases, and the junction held 13 bases outside the gene matches. CDR1 and CDR2 from the germline V gene are LGHNA and YNFKEQ. The CDR3 runs 19 residues. CDR3 DNA: TGTGCCAGCAGCCAGGACCGTTCGACTAGCGGGGGGGCCGAAGATACGCAGTATTTT. It is translated as CASSQDRSTSGGAEDTQYF.

The chain carries TRBV13 and TRBJ1-1; D ambiguous. The V gene's germline CDR1 is PRHDT and CDR2 FYEKMQ (reference sequence). The CDR3 is 12 amino acids. V shed 8 bases and J shed 11 bases, with 18 bases lying between them. CDR3 in amino acids: CASGRSTVGAFF. In DNA form, the CDR3 reads TGTGCCAGCGGGCGATCGACTGTGGGGGCTTTCTTT.

The chain carries TRBV3-1 (or the pseudogene TRBV3-2) and TRBJ2-2; no firm D call. The V gene lost 0 bases and the J gene lost 8 bases, with 10 bases spanning the gap. Looked up from germline, CDR1 is LGHDT and CDR2 is YNNKEL (reference sequence). This CDR3 contains 14 residues. In DNA, the CDR3 is TGTGCCAGCAGCCAAGATCTTAGCAGTGGGGAGCTGTTTTTT. Its protein product is CASSQDLSSGELFF.

The chain links TRBV7-6 to TRBJ2-7; 7 nucleotides match TRBD1. Germline V gene sequence: CDR1 SGHVS, CDR2 FNYEAQ. J was trimmed by 2 bases and V by 3 bases; bases with no gene match: 7. The CDR3 runs 15 residues. CDR3 in amino acids: CASSLASGGTYEQYF. The CDR3 coding sequence is TGTGCCAGCAGCTTGGCCTCAGGGGGTACCTACGAGCAGTACTTC. Based on the CDR3 plus reference TRBV7-6 and TRBJ2-7, the full variable domain is GAGVSQSPRYKVTKRGQDVALRCDPISGHVSLYWYRQALGQGPEFLTYFNYEAQQDKSGLPNDRFSAERPEGSISTLTIQRTEQRDSAMYRCASSLASGGTYEQYFGPGTRLTVT.

This chain uses TRBV14 with TRBJ2-1; a possible D gene is TRBD2 (6 bases). V lost 1 base and J lost 10, with 8 bases in between. The CDR3 length is 12 residues. Germline V gene lookup returns CDR1 SGHDN and CDR2 FVKESK. In nucleotides, the CDR3 is TGTGCCAGCAGCCAAGGGCGGGGCGAGCAGTTCTTC. Residues: CASSQGRGEQFF.

As concerns this clone: Other DNA sequences in the sample encode the same CDR3. The chain employs TRBV10-2 and TRBJ1-1; no firm D call. CDR1 is WSHSY, CDR2 SAAADI, per germline. V lost 4 bases, J lost 5 bases, and 8 bases lay in between. The CDR3 sequence is 12 residues long. The CDR3 loop is CASSGLGTEAFF. The CDR3 nucleotides are TGCGCCAGCAGTGGACTGGGGACTGAAGCTTTCTTT.

The V call is TRBV5-1, the J call TRBJ2-3; D remains ambiguous. The CDR3 length is 13 residues. CDR1 is SGHRS, CDR2 YFSETQ, per germline. The ends were cut back, 0 bases at V and 4 bases at J, with 6 bases in the middle. The CDR3, as DNA: TGCGCCAGCAGCTTGGAGTATGCAGATACGCAGTATTTT. It encodes CASSLEYADTQYF.